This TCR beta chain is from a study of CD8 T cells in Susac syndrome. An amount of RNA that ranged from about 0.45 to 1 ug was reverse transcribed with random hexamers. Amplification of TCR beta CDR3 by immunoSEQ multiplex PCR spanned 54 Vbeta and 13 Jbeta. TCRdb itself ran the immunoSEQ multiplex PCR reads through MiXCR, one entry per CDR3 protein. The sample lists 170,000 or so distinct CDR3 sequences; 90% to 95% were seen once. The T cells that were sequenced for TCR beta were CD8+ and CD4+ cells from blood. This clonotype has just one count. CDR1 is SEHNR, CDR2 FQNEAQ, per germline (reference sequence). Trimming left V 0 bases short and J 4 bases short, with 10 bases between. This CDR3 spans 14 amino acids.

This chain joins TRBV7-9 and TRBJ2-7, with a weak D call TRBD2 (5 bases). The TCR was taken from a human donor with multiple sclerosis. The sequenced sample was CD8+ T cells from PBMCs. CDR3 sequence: CASSLAERGYEQYF. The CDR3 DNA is TGTGCCAGCAGCTTAGCGGAAAGAGGGTACGAGCAGTACTTC.